This TCR beta chain was sequenced for a study of T cells in Graves' hyperthyroidism and ophthalmopathy. Worth noting for this clonotype: Its antigen is still unknown.

Study results and limitations: Blood samples included most of the expanded thyroid clonotypes exceeding 0.001.

Amplified TCR beta CDR3 regions came from RNA transcripts. In the first-round RT-PCR of the TCR CDR3, the HTBI primer set was used. TCRdb used MiXCR to reprocess the multiplex PCR reads, holding one entry per CDR3 protein. The data show about 590,000 distinct CDR3 sequences, 15% to 19% seen once. Deletions cut 7 bases from V and 7 bases from J, with 23 bases between. The CDR3 sequence is 15 residues long. CDR1 and CDR2 from the germline V gene are ENHRY and SYGVKD. A roughly 9.3 ml volume of fresh peripheral blood provided the PBMCs. This clonotype was obtained from a young woman with Graves' hyperthyroidism. The specimen sequenced was blood. The genes are TRBV10-3 and TRBJ2-7; either TRBD1 or TRBD2 may supply D (5 bases each). The CDR3 loop reads CAIKQAGTGAKEQYF. CDR3 DNA: TGTGCCATCAAGCAAGCCGGGACCGGGGCAAAAGAGCAGTACTTC.